This TCR beta chain appears in the sequencing data of a study of OX40 agonist ivuxolimab in advanced cancers. At the level of the study: Therapy given before enrollment (anti-PD-1, anti-PD-L1 or anti-CTLA-4) was allowed, and around 41% had some.

Repertoires were generated with immunoSEQ multiplex PCR, while TCRdb's copy carries only in-frame clones and drops some. Found here are around 16,000 clones, just over 85% of them singletons; the top ten hold less than 0.85%. This CDR3 has 14 amino acids. V was cut by 1 base and J by 1 base, with 8 bases left in between. Per germline, CDR1 SGHAT and CDR2 FQNNGV. This receptor was taken from an adult with an advanced solid tumor such as melanoma, head and neck, liver or kidney cancer. This sample comprised CD4+ or CD8+ T cells sorted from blood, obtained in a trial of the OX40 agonist ivuxolimab. The gene calls are TRBV11-2 and TRBJ2-7; D is unclear. The CDR3 coding sequence is TGTGCCAGCAGCTTAGGTCAGGCGTCCTACGAGCAGTACTTC. It encodes CASSLGQASYEQYF.